A selection of T cell receptor beta chains follows, all from one sample in a study of blood T cell repertoires in COVID-19. The repertoire was sequenced with immunoSEQ multiplex PCR; TCRdb's copy has only in-frame clones and lacks some. The repertoire includes about 34,000 clones, 90% of them detected once, and 15% to 20% sits in the top ten. Sequencing used peripheral blood. The receptors come from a man aged 80 or over with acute or convalescent COVID-19. CDR3s include the opening cysteine and the closing phenylalanine or tryptophan. The D gene is left open where the match is weak. The size of a clone is reported for some rows only, either as once, few or many, or as a class for expanded clones.

abundance	v_gene	j_gene	d_gene	CDR3aa	CDR3nt
-	TRBV27	TRBJ2-7	-	CASSFGPQGTAYEQYF	TGTGCCAGCAGTTTCGGCCCACAGGGGACTGCCTACGAGCAGTACTTC
-	TRBV19	TRBJ2-6	TRBD2	CASSRGLSGTGGSGANVLTF	TGTGCCAGTAGTAGGGGACTAAGCGGGACGGGAGGGTCTGGGGCCAACGTCCTGACTTTC
-	TRBV28	TRBJ1-4	-	CASSVVGGRNEKLFF	TGTGCCAGCAGCGTAGTCGGAGGGAGAAATGAAAAACTGTTTTTT
-	TRBV19	TRBJ1-2	TRBD1	CASSTHRGVDYGYTF	TGTGCCAGTAGTACCCACAGGGGTGTCGACTATGGCTACACCTTC
-	TRBV7-8	TRBJ2-1	TRBD2	CASSTYSGGAYNEQFF	TGTGCCAGCAGCACATATAGCGGGGGGGCCTACAATGAGCAGTTCTTC
once	TRBV7-2	TRBJ2-7	TRBD2	CASSLRFGGGTSYEQYF	TGTGCCAGCAGCTTAAGGTTTGGCGGGGGGACCTCCTACGAGCAGTACTTC
-	TRBV6-5	TRBJ2-3	-	CASSKSGDTQYF	TGTGCCAGCAGCAAGTCGGGAGATACGCAGTATTTT
once	TRBV7-6	TRBJ1-4	TRBD1	CASSLVDFRGANEKLFF	TGTGCCAGCAGCTTAGTAGATTTCAGGGGGGCTAATGAAAAACTGTTTTTT
once	TRBV7-2	TRBJ2-7	TRBD2	CASSSQRGAPGEQYF	TGTGCCAGCAGCTCCCAGCGGGGGGCCCCTGGCGAGCAGTACTTC
-	TRBV7-9	TRBJ2-1	TRBD2	CASSLTGGDNEQFF	TGTGCCAGCAGCTTAACGGGGGGAGACAATGAGCAGTTCTTC
-	TRBV30	TRBJ1-5	-	CAWSPSPTGQPQHF	TGTGCCTGGAGCCCCTCCCCCACGGGTCAGCCCCAGCATTTT
-	TRBV28	TRBJ2-3	TRBD1	CASSTPTGLAPDTQYF	TGTGCCAGCAGCACCCCGACAGGGCTGGCCCCAGATACGCAGTATTTT
-	TRBV2	TRBJ1-2	-	CASTRTWSDYGYTF	TGTGCCAGCACTCGGACATGGTCGGACTATGGCTACACCTTC
once	TRBV5-4	TRBJ1-2	TRBD1	CASSYPTGGRGYTF	TGTGCCAGCAGCTACCCGACAGGGGGCCGTGGCTACACCTTC
few	TRBV4-1	TRBJ2-7	-	CASSQSQGRGYEQYF	TGCGCCAGCAGCCAATCCCAGGGTAGGGGCTACGAGCAGTACTTC
-	TRBV7-2	TRBJ2-1	TRBD1	CASSPRQGAYNEQFF	TGTGCCAGCAGCCCCCGACAGGGGGCCTACAATGAGCAGTTCTTC
-	TRBV6-2/TRBV6-3	TRBJ1-2	-	CASSRQAANYGYTF	TGTGCCAGCAGCCGACAGGCCGCTAACTATGGCTACACCTTC
few	TRBV29-1	TRBJ1-4	-	CSVPLGQGTEKLFF	TGCAGCGTTCCACTCGGTCAGGGCACTGAAAAACTGTTTTTT
-	TRBV10-2	TRBJ1-1	-	CASLWEGTEAFF	TGCGCCAGCCTATGGGAGGGCACTGAAGCTTTCTTT
-	TRBV6-4	TRBJ1-1	-	CASCKDQGTEAFF	TGTGCCAGCTGTAAGGATCAGGGCACTGAAGCTTTCTTT
-	TRBV2	TRBJ2-7	TRBD1	CASRDRGFPPYEQYF	TGTGCCAGCAGGGACAGGGGCTTTCCCCCCTACGAGCAGTACTTC
-	TRBV7-9	TRBJ1-1	-	CASSLEESEAFF	TGTGCCAGCAGCTTAGAAGAGTCTGAAGCTTTCTTT
few	TRBV10-3	TRBJ1-3	TRBD1	CAISMDRGQDTIYF	TGTGCCATCAGTATGGACAGGGGGCAGGACACCATATATTTT
-	TRBV5-4	TRBJ1-1	TRBD1	CASSRQGTNTEAFF	TGTGCCAGCAGCCGACAGGGGACGAACACTGAAGCTTTCTTT
-	TRBV29-1	TRBJ1-4	-	CSGTVNEKLFF	TGCAGCGGGACAGTAAATGAAAAACTGTTTTTT
once	TRBV5-1	TRBJ2-5	TRBD1	CASSFGQGPQETQYF	TGCGCCAGCAGCTTCGGACAGGGGCCACAAGAGACCCAGTACTTC
once	TRBV9	TRBJ2-1	TRBD1	CASSERARGRYNEQFF	TGTGCCAGCAGTGAACGAGCTAGGGGGCGATACAATGAGCAGTTCTTC
few	TRBV7-8	TRBJ2-7	-	CASSLDTEQYF	TGTGCCAGCAGCTTGGACACTGAGCAGTACTTC
-	TRBV21-1	TRBJ1-3	-	CASSKAPGPSYSGNTIYF	TGTGCCAGCAGCAAAGCTCCAGGGCCATCCTACTCTGGAAACACCATATATTTT
-	TRBV2	TRBJ1-5	TRBD1	CASSGFGTGPLPQHF	TGTGCCAGCAGTGGGTTTGGGACAGGACCCCTGCCCCAGCATTTT
-	TRBV27	TRBJ2-4	TRBD1	CASSSPTGKNQYF	TGTGCCAGCAGTTCCCCGACAGGGAAAAATCAGTACTTC
-	TRBV27	TRBJ1-1	-	CASSISLALMGTEAFF	TGTGCCAGCAGTATCTCCCTAGCCTTGATGGGGACTGAAGCTTTCTTT
once	TRBV7-6	TRBJ1-3	TRBD1	CASSSTGQGKGNTIYF	TGTGCCAGCAGCTCTACTGGACAGGGGAAAGGAAACACCATATATTTT
-	TRBV5-5	TRBJ1-1	TRBD1	CASSSTGGVETEAFF	TGTGCCAGCAGCTCCACAGGGGGCGTTGAAACTGAAGCTTTCTTT
-	TRBV5-4	TRBJ2-1	-	CASSHRGGANEQFF	TGTGCCAGCAGCCACAGAGGCGGGGCAAATGAGCAGTTCTTC
-	TRBV6-5	TRBJ1-4	-	CASSLIIGNEKLFF	TGTGCCAGCAGTCTAATAATTGGTAATGAAAAACTGTTTTTT
-	TRBV7-9	TRBJ1-2	TRBD1	CASSPLTGTNYGYTF	TGTGCCAGCAGCCCCCTGACAGGGACGAACTATGGCTACACCTTC
-	TRBV7-2	TRBJ1-5	TRBD1	CASSEGGSQPQHF	TGTGCCAGCAGCGAAGGGGGCAGTCAGCCCCAGCATTTT
-	TRBV7-2	TRBJ1-1	TRBD1	CASSLGQGNTEAFF	TGTGCCAGCAGCTTAGGACAGGGGAACACTGAAGCTTTCTTT
-	TRBV5-1	TRBJ2-1	TRBD1	CASTSRWTGGVSSYNEQFF	TGCGCCAGCACCTCGAGGTGGACAGGGGGCGTCTCGTCCTACAATGAGCAGTTCTTC
-	TRBV19	TRBJ1-5	-	CASSIERLYSNQPQHF	TGTGCCAGTAGTATAGAAAGACTTTATAGCAATCAGCCCCAGCATTTT
-	TRBV7-2	TRBJ1-6	-	CASTGLKTESSYNSPLHF	TGTGCCAGCACCGGACTTAAAACAGAGAGCTCCTATAATTCACCCCTCCACTTT
-	TRBV5-5	TRBJ2-7	-	CASGPTGGLEQYF	TGTGCCAGCGGCCCGACGGGGGGCCTCGAGCAGTACTTC
few	TRBV3-1/TRBV3-2	TRBJ1-1	-	CASSQDMGRETEAFF	TGTGCCAGCAGCCAAGATATGGGAAGGGAGACTGAAGCTTTCTTT
-	TRBV15	TRBJ2-1	-	CATSRGASYNEQFF	TGTGCCACCAGCCGGGGGGCCTCCTACAATGAGCAGTTCTTC
-	TRBV5-1	TRBJ1-1	TRBD1	CASSLGQGWENTEAFF	TGCGCCAGCAGCTTGGGACAGGGGTGGGAGAACACTGAAGCTTTCTTT
once	TRBV15	TRBJ2-7	TRBD2	CATSRGREGYEQYF	TGTGCCACCAGCAGAGGAAGGGAGGGCTACGAGCAGTACTTC
-	TRBV5-4	TRBJ2-5	-	CASSRDPDSQETQYF	TGTGCCAGCAGCCGCGACCCCGACAGTCAAGAGACCCAGTACTTC
-	TRBV5-6	TRBJ1-1	-	CASSLEVLAGRMNTEAFF	TGTGCCAGCAGCTTGGAAGTGTTGGCAGGAAGAATGAACACTGAAGCTTTCTTT
-	TRBV7-2	TRBJ2-2	TRBD2	CASKAGVNTGELFF	TGTGCCTCGAAGGCGGGGGTGAACACCGGGGAGCTGTTTTTT
-	TRBV6-5	TRBJ1-4	TRBD1	CASSLGQGAGKLFF	TGTGCCAGCAGTCTCGGACAGGGGGCGGGAAAACTGTTTTTT
-	TRBV19	TRBJ1-2	-	CASSNTVDYGYTF	TGTGCCAGTAGTAATACAGTAGACTATGGCTACACCTTC
-	TRBV30	TRBJ1-5	-	CAWSVQANQPQHF	TGTGCCTGGAGTGTACAGGCAAATCAGCCCCAGCATTTT
-	TRBV28	TRBJ2-1	TRBD2	CATKGGLAGNEQFF	TGTGCCACCAAGGGGGGCCTAGCGGGTAATGAGCAGTTCTTC
-	TRBV6-6	TRBJ1-4	TRBD1	CASSYPETGANEKLFF	TGTGCCAGCAGTTACCCGGAAACAGGGGCTAATGAAAAACTGTTTTTT
once	TRBV27	TRBJ2-3	-	CASSLLGNRGGTQYF	TGTGCCAGCAGTTTATTGGGAAACAGGGGAGGTACGCAGTATTTT
-	TRBV5-1	TRBJ1-2	-	CASSHDSRPEYGYTF	TGCGCCAGCAGCCACGACAGTCGCCCAGAGTATGGCTACACCTTC
-	TRBV29-1	TRBJ1-5	-	CSVLQTGLMTQHF	TGCAGCGTCCTCCAGACTGGTCTAATGACCCAGCATTTT
-	TRBV28	TRBJ2-1	TRBD1	CASRGDSGPTYNEQFF	TGTGCCAGCAGAGGGGACAGCGGCCCTACCTACAATGAGCAGTTCTTC
-	TRBV12-3/TRBV12-4	TRBJ2-2	-	CASRGAGELFF	TGTGCCAGCAGAGGGGCCGGGGAGCTGTTTTTT